These T cell receptor beta chains were read from a single sample in a study of blood T cell repertoires in COVID-19. This table comes from immunoSEQ multiplex PCR, and its TCRdb copy is limited to in-frame clones, with some not included. The data contain about 180,000 clones, over 80% of them singletons. The sequencing input was peripheral blood. Source of these receptors: a woman in her seventies with COVID-19, enrolled during active disease. The conserved cysteine and the conserved F or W are not part of the CDR3 here.

j_gene | v_gene | CDR3aa
TRBJ1-2 | TRBV29-1 | SVEDPRYRGYT
TRBJ1-5 | TRBV7-2 | ASSLVGGSTPQH
TRBJ2-3 | TRBV7-8 | ASSLESAGSGRDTQY
TRBJ1-1 | TRBV18 | ASSPPAGSDTEAF
TRBJ1-1 | TRBV7-9 | ASTRTGGTEAF
TRBJ2-1 | TRBV5-1 | ASSSRQLTGRDEQF
TRBJ2-3 | TRBV29-1 | SVEQDFTDTQY
TRBJ1-1 | TRBV10-3 | AISSGQGRTEAF
TRBJ1-1 | TRBV7-6 | ASSPGGNTEAF
TRBJ2-1 | TRBV27 | ASSLGTTVYNEQF
TRBJ2-5 | TRBV28 | ASSLRGLAGETQY
TRBJ1-3 | TRBV5-1 | ASSLSQGAGNTIY
TRBJ1-1 | TRBV29-1 | SVAGGGDTEAF
TRBJ2-7 | TRBV15 | ATSRDLRTSTDEQY
TRBJ2-1 | TRBV30 | AWNIGGLHNEQF
TRBJ2-2 | TRBV5-1 | ASSLDSGELF
TRBJ2-7 | TRBV5-1 | ASSLDRGTSYDQY
TRBJ1-2 | TRBV6-5 | ASRAGTHYGYT
TRBJ2-5 | TRBV2 | ASSEYRLETQY
TRBJ2-5 | TRBV5-1 | ASSLLPQETQY
TRBJ2-3 | TRBV28 | ASSQGGAGTNTQY
TRBJ2-3 | TRBV4-2 | ASSRTAGGTDTQY
TRBJ2-6 | TRBV28 | ASTVSGANVLT